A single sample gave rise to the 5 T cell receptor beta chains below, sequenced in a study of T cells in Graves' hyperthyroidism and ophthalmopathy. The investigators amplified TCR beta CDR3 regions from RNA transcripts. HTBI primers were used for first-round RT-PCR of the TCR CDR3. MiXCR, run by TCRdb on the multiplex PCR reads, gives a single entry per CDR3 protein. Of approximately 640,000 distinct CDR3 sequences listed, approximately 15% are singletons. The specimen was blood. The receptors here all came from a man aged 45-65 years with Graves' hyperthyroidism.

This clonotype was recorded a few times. DNA of the CDR3: TGTGCCAGTAGTATACAGGGGGAAAACTCCTACGAGCAGTACTTC. This sequence encodes CASSIQGENSYEQYF. This rearrangement joins TRBV19 to TRBJ2-7, with TRBD1 identical over 7 bases. The ends lost 2 bases at V and 0 bases at J; junction bases unmatched: 4. CDR3 size: 15 residues. Germline-derived CDR1 and CDR2 are LNHDA and SQIVND (reference sequence).

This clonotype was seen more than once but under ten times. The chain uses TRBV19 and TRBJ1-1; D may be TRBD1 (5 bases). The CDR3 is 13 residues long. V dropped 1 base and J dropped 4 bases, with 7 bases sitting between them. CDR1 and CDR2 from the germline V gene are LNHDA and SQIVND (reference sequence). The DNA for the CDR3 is TGTGCCAGTAGTATAGCGGGGACCACTGAAGCTTTCTTT. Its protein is CASSIAGTTEAFF.

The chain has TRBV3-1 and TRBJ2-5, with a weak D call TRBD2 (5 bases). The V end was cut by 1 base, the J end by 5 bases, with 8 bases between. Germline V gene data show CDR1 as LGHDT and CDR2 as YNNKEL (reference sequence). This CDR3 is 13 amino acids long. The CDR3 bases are TGTGCCAGCAGCCAAGGGACTCTGGAGACCCAGTACTTC. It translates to CASSQGTLETQYF.

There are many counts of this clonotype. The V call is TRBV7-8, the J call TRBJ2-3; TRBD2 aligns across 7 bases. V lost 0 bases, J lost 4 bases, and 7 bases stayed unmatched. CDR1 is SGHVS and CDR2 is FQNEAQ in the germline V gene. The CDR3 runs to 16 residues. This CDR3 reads CASSLAGAGEADTQYF. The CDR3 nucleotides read TGTGCCAGCAGCTTAGCTGGGGCGGGAGAGGCAGATACGCAGTATTTT.

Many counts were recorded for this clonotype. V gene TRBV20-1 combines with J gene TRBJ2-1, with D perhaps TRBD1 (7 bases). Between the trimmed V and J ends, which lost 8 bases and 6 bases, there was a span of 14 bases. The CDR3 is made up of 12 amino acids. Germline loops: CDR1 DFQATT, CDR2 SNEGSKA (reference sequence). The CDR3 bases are TGCAGTATAGACAGGGAGGCCAATGAGCAGTTCTTC. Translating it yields CSIDREANEQFF.